A single T cell receptor (beta chain) is shown here with its context. The CDR3 totals 12 residues. The V end lost 6 bases, the J end lost 9 bases, and 13 bases lay between the germline ends. The use of a sample-barcoded 5' primer and a J-beta primer mix characterized a second PCR of 7 to 11 cycles. Each cDNA was tagged by a template-switch adaptor containing 12 random nucleotides. Researchers report that each sample yielded at least 2.5 million CDR3-containing paired-end reads. TCRdb redid the calling of the 5' RACE reads with MiXCR, one entry per CDR3 protein. The sample yields 800,000 or so distinct CDR3 sequences, 60% to 80% seen once. The data derive from a study of blood T cells in healthy people across ages. Peripheral blood from each donor was collected in a volume of 9.5 to 10 milliliters.

The chain is built from TRBV12-3 or TRBV12-4 and TRBJ2-3; D might be TRBD2 (5 bases). The sample comprised blood. This clonotype was obtained from a man aged 30 to 45 in good health. The CDR3 is CASRLGANTQYF. DNA for the CDR3: TGTGCCAGCAGATTGGGAGCAAACACGCAGTATTTT.